The present T cell receptor beta chain was sequenced within a study of CD8+CD57+ T cells in acquired aplastic anemia. A single count supports this clonotype. CDR3 length equals 14 residues. V dropped 2 bases and J dropped 9; count of bases not matched to a gene: 4. The germline CDR1 and CDR2 sequences are ENHRY and SYGVKD. TCR beta VDJ combinations and CDR3 sequences were profiled from genomic DNA. One entry per CDR3 protein, called by TCRdb with MiXCR from the reads. The sample has about 180,000 distinct CDR3 sequences, under 55% seen once. The chain carries TRBV10-3 and TRBJ1-6; 7 bases align to TRBD1. Source material: sorted CD4+, CD8+, or CD8+CD57+ T cells (not recorded which) from PBMCs. This TCR was recovered from a human donor in good health. The chain's CDR3 is CAISEDREVSPLHF. CDR3 nucleotide sequence: TGTGCCATCAGTGAGGACAGGGAAGTTTCACCCCTCCACTTT.